The clone carrying this T cell receptor (beta chain) was observed many times. Its antigen is not known. The V gene lost 3 bases and the J gene lost 8 bases, with 14 bases spanning the gap. This CDR3 contains 13 residues. Germline V lookup: CDR1 SGHRS, CDR2 YFSETQ. The entry originates in a study of T-cell memory formation after mild COVID-19. Background on the study: Across donors, TCR clusters were largely donor specific. Broader study findings: Second-wave clones peaking on day 37 lacked confirmed SARS-CoV-2 specificity. Of the contracting clones, CD4+ ones lay mainly in CM and EM, and CD8+ ones in EMRA.

MiXCR, applied by TCRdb to the 5' RACE reads, yields one record per CDR3 protein. Of 260,000 or so distinct CDR3 sequences listed, 16% are singletons. Sequenced sample: PBMCs or a T cell subset sorted from them (not recorded which). The origin of this receptor is a man younger than 35 who had mild COVID-19 (a few samples of this study predate the infection). Cell type and time point are not known. The chain uses TRBV5-1 and TRBJ1-2; no clear D. The CDR3 DNA reads as TGCGCCAGCAGCTCAAGCGAGCAAGGAGGCTACACCTTC. It codes for CASSSSEQGGYTF.